The 17 T cell receptor beta chains given below trace back to one sample, sequenced in a study of blood T cell repertoires in COVID-19 (TCRdb year 2020). Library creation used the immunoSEQ multiplex PCR assay. The table was pulled from immuneACCESS by TCRdb, which kept in-frame rearrangements only. Such tables lose some clones; where checked, under half of the loss comes from unresolved V genes, and the rest has no known cause. This sample has roughly 100,000 clones in its table, and more than 75% of those were observed once. Under 3% of the sample comes from the top ten. The source material was peripheral blood. The receptors stem from a man between 50 and 59 years old with active or convalescent COVID-19.

The chain employs TRBV19 and TRBJ2-1; 10 bases match TRBD2. Per germline, CDR1 LNHDA and CDR2 SQIVND (reference sequence). V was pared by 7 bases and J by 0 bases, with 6 bases of the junction left unmatched. The CDR3 contains 16 residues. CDR3: CASKTAGGRSYNEQFF. For the CDR3, the DNA is TGTGCCAGTAAGACAGCGGGGGGGCGCTCCTACAATGAGCAGTTCTTC.

The V gene is TRBV14, the J gene TRBJ2-7; D is uncertain. CDR1 SGHDN and CDR2 FVKESK come from the germline V gene. There are 12 residues in the CDR3. The V end was cut by 4 bases, the J end by 6 bases, with 10 bases between. The CDR3 reads CASSPNSGEQYF. For the CDR3, the DNA is TGTGCCAGCAGCCCTAATAGTGGCGAGCAGTACTTC.

J is TRBJ2-7 and V is TRBV11-3, with 11 bases matching TRBD1. This CDR3 is built from 16 residues. Germline V gives CDR1 SGHNT, CDR2 YENEEA. Germline trimming cut 1 base from V and 2 bases from J; bases unmatched to any gene: 4. DNA of the CDR3: TGTGCCAGCAGCTTAGGGGGACAGGGGGTAACCTACGAGCAGTACGTC. Translating gives CASSLGGQGVTYEQYV.

The genes are TRBV9 and TRBJ2-5; TRBD2 matches at 10 bases. Germline V gene sequence: CDR1 SGDLS, CDR2 YYNGEE. Trimming at V came to 3 bases and at J to 5 bases, leaving 7 bases not matched to a gene. There are 15 residues in the CDR3. CDR3 sequence: CASSAQRGGAETQYF. The CDR3 DNA is TGTGCCAGCAGCGCCCAGCGGGGGGGCGCGGAGACCCAGTACTTC.

J is TRBJ1-4 and V is TRBV7-9, with D maybe TRBD1 (6 bases). CDR3 size: 15 residues. V gave up 2 bases and J gave up 8 bases, with 15 bases separating them. Germline loops: CDR1 SEHNR, CDR2 FQNEAQ (reference sequence). The CDR3 DNA follows: TGTGCCAGCAGCTTATTAGGGACAAATAACGAAAAACTGTTTTTT. Translated: CASSLLGTNNEKLFF.

The table lists this clone with a few counts. This sample includes further DNA sequences coding for the same CDR3. This chain joins TRBV7-2 and TRBJ2-5; D unresolved. CDR1 is SGHTA and CDR2 is FQGNSA in the germline V gene. The length of the CDR3 is 14 residues. Trimming removed 1 base at V and 2 bases at J, with 8 bases between. CDR3 bases: TGTGCCAGCAGCTTAGAAGGCGGTCAAGAGACCCAGTACTTC. It specifies CASSLEGGQETQYF.

The chain joins TRBV30 to TRBJ1-2, with 7 bases lining up with TRBD1. The CDR3 covers 16 residues. The V and J ends lost 4 bases and 0 bases, in that order; junction bases with no gene match: 11. Germline values: CDR1 GTSNPN, CDR2 SVGIG (reference sequence). CDR3 amino acids: CAWILRGARTNYGYTF. The CDR3 DNA reads as TGTGCCTGGATCCTCAGGGGGGCGCGGACTAACTATGGCTACACCTTC.

In this sample, this clone turned up a few times. The CDR3 DNA reads TGCGCCAGCAGCTCCGGGACAGGGATCACAGATACGCAGTATTTT. As protein: CASSSGTGITDTQYF. V usage is TRBV5-1 and J usage is TRBJ2-3, with 9 bases lining up with TRBD1. This CDR3 comprises 15 residues. V was clipped by 3 bases and J by 2 bases; unmatched bases: 4. Germline-derived CDR1 and CDR2 are SGHRS and YFSETQ.

The J gene is TRBJ1-1, the V gene TRBV4-1, with TRBD1 identical over 8 bases. J lost 0 bases, V lost 2 bases, and 5 bases had no gene match. CDR3 size: 16 residues. Germline CDR1 and CDR2: MGHRA and YSYEKL. The CDR3 DNA reads TGCGCCAGCAGCCAATTCGGGACAGGCATGAACACTGAAGCTTTCTTT. Its translation: CASSQFGTGMNTEAFF.

This clone was counted only a few times. The chain uses TRBV6-4 and TRBJ2-1; 9 nucleotides agree with TRBD1. V trimming: 2 bases; J trimming: 6 bases; junction bases outside the gene matches: 5. The CDR3 contains 15 residues. Germline V gene sequence: CDR1 MRHNA, CDR2 SNTAGT. DNA of the CDR3: TGTGCCAGCAGTGACGGGACAGGGTCTTCCAATGAGCAGTTCTTC. It is translated as CASSDGTGSSNEQFF.

CDR3: CATSGPLAAETQYF. The CDR3 DNA follows: TGTGCCACCAGCGGCCCTTTAGCCGCCGAGACCCAGTACTTC. This chain joins TRBV15 and TRBJ2-5; no clear D gene. Per germline, CDR1 LNHNV and CDR2 YYDKDF (reference sequence). This CDR3 is built from 14 residues. Trimming took off 5 bases at V and 5 bases at J, with 15 bases between the two ends.

The gene calls are TRBV7-9 and TRBJ2-2; possibly TRBD1 for D (6 bases). Trimming took off 5 bases at V and 6 bases at J, with 10 bases between the two ends. This CDR3 region has 13 residues. The germline CDR1 and CDR2 sequences are SEHNR and FQNEAQ (reference sequence). As DNA, the CDR3 is TGTGCCAGCAGCCCACAGGGTTCCGGGGAGCTGTTTTTT. Protein product: CASSPQGSGELFF.

The chain combines TRBV5-6 with TRBJ1-1, with a tentative D call TRBD1 (6 bases). This CDR3 spans 14 amino acids. The germline CDR1 and CDR2 sequences are SGHDT and YYEEEE. Trimming removed 4 bases at V and 0 bases at J, with 10 bases between. The CDR3 bases are TGTGCCAGCAGCCAGGACAGACTGAACACTGAAGCTTTCTTT. Protein product: CASSQDRLNTEAFF.

This chain connects TRBV6-5 to TRBJ1-2; a weak D match, TRBD1 (5 bases). The V and J ends lost 1 base and 0 bases respectively, with 6 bases between them. The CDR3 loop spans 14 amino acids. The V gene's germline CDR1 is MNHEY and CDR2 SVGAGI. CDR3 residues: CASSYLTANYGYTF. DNA for the CDR3: TGTGCCAGCAGTTACTTGACAGCTAACTATGGCTACACCTTC.

This chain joins TRBV7-2 and TRBJ1-1, with 8 bases lining up with TRBD1. Germline CDR1 SGHTA, CDR2 FQGNSA. V shed 4 bases and J 12 bases; nucleotides not matched to a gene: 7. The CDR3 has 12 amino acids. This CDR3 is CASSSRTGSPFF. CDR3 nucleotide sequence: TGTGCCAGCAGCTCACGGACAGGGTCTCCTTTCTTT.

V is TRBV12-3 or TRBV12-4 and J is TRBJ1-5; D uncertain. V lost 6 bases, J lost 5 bases, and 8 bases lay in between. There are 12 residues in the CDR3. The CDR3 loop reads CASSLAYQPQHF. As DNA, the CDR3 is TGTGCCAGCAGCCTAGCCTATCAGCCCCAGCATTTT.

The chain combines TRBV10-3 with TRBJ1-1, with a weak D call TRBD1 (6 bases). V lost 2 bases to trimming and J lost 7 bases, with 11 bases between them. Germline CDR1 is ENHRY and CDR2 is SYGVKD. The CDR3 contains 13 residues. CDR3 residues: CAISEGGAGEAFF. The CDR3 DNA reads as TGTGCCATCAGTGAGGGGGGGGCAGGTGAAGCTTTCTTT.